These T cell receptor beta chains were read from a single sample in a study of cytomegalovirus exposure and HLA in healthy donors. TCRdb keeps only in-frame clones here, not all; method: immunoSEQ multiplex PCR. This table has 150,000 or so clones, about 74% appearing once. The source material was PBMCs. Receptor source: a woman aged 40 to 49 in good health and CMV-seronegative. CDR3s include the opening cysteine and the closing phenylalanine or tryptophan. The D gene is left open where the match is weak. A clone size is listed for some rows: how often the clone was seen (once, few, many), or a class if it is expanded.

TRBV5-1,NA,TRBJ2-5,TRBD2,CASSLALAGGQTQYF,TGCGCCAGCAGCTTGGCTCTAGCGGGGGGCCAGACCCAGTACTTC
TRBV7-2,NA,TRBJ1-1,NA,CASTLGGTNTEAFF,TGTGCCAGCACCCTCGGGGGAACCAACACTGAAGCTTTCTTT
TRBV7-7,NA,TRBJ1-1,NA,CASSLDRNTEAFF,TGTGCTAGCAGCTTAGATAGAAACACTGAAGCTTTCTTT
TRBV5-1,NA,TRBJ1-4,NA,CASSLKLATNEKLFF,TGCGCCAGCAGCTTGAAGCTTGCAACTAATGAAAAACTGTTTTTT
TRBV5-1,NA,TRBJ1-1,NA,CASSRNTEAFF,TGCGCCAGCAGTAGGAACACTGAAGCTTTCTTT
TRBV5-1,NA,TRBJ2-3,NA,CASSRGASGPGDTQYF,TGCGCCAGCAGCCGGGGGGCTAGCGGACCTGGGGATACGCAGTATTTT
TRBV19,NA,TRBJ1-1,TRBD1,CASSAPTGPTEAFF,TGTGCCAGTAGTGCCCCGACAGGGCCCACTGAAGCTTTCTTT
TRBV28,NA,TRBJ2-5,TRBD1,CASSFSGTAQETQYF,TGTGCCAGCAGTTTCTCCGGGACAGCACAAGAGACCCAGTACTTC
TRBV5-8,NA,TRBJ2-2,NA,CASSLTGLYTGELFF,TGTGCCAGCAGCTTAACAGGGTTGTACACCGGGGAGCTGTTTTTT
TRBV5-1,NA,TRBJ2-3,NA,CASSRGGVPSTDTQYF,TGCGCCAGCAGCCGGGGTGGGGTACCTAGCACAGATACGCAGTATTTT
TRBV5-1,NA,TRBJ2-6,NA,CASSLDSSGANVLTF,TGCGCCAGCAGCTTGGATAGCTCTGGGGCCAACGTCCTGACTTTC
TRBV28,NA,TRBJ1-4,TRBD1,CASSSTGGVNEKLFF,TGTGCCAGCAGTTCAACAGGGGGGGTGAATGAAAAACTGTTTTTT
TRBV29-1,NA,TRBJ1-1,NA,CSVFPLNTEAFF,TGCAGCGTTTTCCCCTTGAACACTGAAGCTTTCTTT
TRBV5-6,NA,TRBJ1-2,NA,CASSTGLKGGYTF,TGTGCCAGCAGCACCGGACTGAAGGGTGGCTACACCTTC
TRBV13,few,TRBJ1-3,NA,CASSPGYSGNTIYF,TGTGCCAGCAGCCCCGGGTACTCTGGAAACACCATATATTTT
TRBV5-1,NA,TRBJ1-2,TRBD1,CASSLVARGYDGYTF,TGCGCCAGCAGCTTGGTGGCCAGGGGGTACGATGGCTACACCTTC
TRBV5-6,NA,TRBJ1-5,NA,CASSPGRDSNQPQHF,TGTGCCAGCAGCCCTGGGAGGGATAGCAATCAGCCCCAGCATTTT
TRBV28,NA,TRBJ1-1,NA,CASSLGLGQAFF,TGTGCCAGCAGTTTGGGACTGGGGCAAGCTTTCTTT
TRBV25-1,NA,TRBJ2-2,NA,CASSPFLLDRALTGELFF,TGTGCCAGCAGTCCCTTTCTCTTAGACAGAGCCCTCACCGGGGAGCTGTTTTTT
TRBV11-2,once,TRBJ1-1,TRBD1,CASSLWGQGGEAFF,TGTGCCAGCAGCTTATGGGGACAGGGGGGTGAAGCTTTCTTT
TRBV18,NA,TRBJ2-1,NA,CASSPILAYEQFF,TGTGCCAGCTCACCAATCCTAGCCTATGAGCAGTTCTTC
TRBV5-1,few,TRBJ2-3,NA,CASSSGTFSDPDTQYF,TGCGCCAGCAGCTCAGGAACCTTCTCAGACCCAGATACGCAGTATTTT
TRBV7-2,NA,TRBJ1-5,NA,CASSEGSSTNQPQHF,TGTGCCAGCAGCGAGGGCTCCTCAACGAATCAGCCCCAGCATTTT
TRBV6-1,NA,TRBJ1-2,TRBD1,CASSATRTGYGYTF,TGTGCCAGCAGTGCGACACGGACAGGTTATGGCTACACCTTC
TRBV5-1,few,TRBJ1-1,NA,CASSLAGVVPEAFF,TGCGCCAGCAGCTTGGCCGGGGTTGTCCCTGAAGCTTTCTTT
TRBV7-6,NA,TRBJ2-1,TRBD1,CASSSTGVTLYEQFF,TGTGCCAGCAGTAGCACAGGGGTTACATTGTATGAGCAGTTCTTC
TRBV6-5,NA,TRBJ2-7,TRBD2,CASQAGALSYEQYF,TGTGCCAGTCAAGCGGGGGCGCTTTCCTACGAGCAGTACTTC
TRBV6-1,NA,TRBJ2-5,TRBD1,CASGRQGWETQYF,TGTGCCAGCGGAAGACAGGGCTGGGAGACCCAGTACTTC
TRBV7-2,NA,TRBJ1-2,TRBD1,CASSSQGAGYGYTF,TGTGCCAGCAGTTCACAGGGGGCGGGATATGGCTACACCTTC
TRBV11-2,NA,TRBJ2-1,TRBD1,CASAGTVGNEQFF,TGTGCCAGCGCCGGGACAGTTGGCAATGAGCAGTTCTTC
TRBV4-2,NA,TRBJ2-3,NA,CASSQIHAGKMTDTQYF,TGTGCCAGCAGCCAAATACATGCAGGGAAAATGACAGATACGCAGTATTTT
TRBV4-2,once,TRBJ2-2,TRBD2,CASSDLPGLAGGLTGELFF,TGTGCCAGCAGCGATCTACCGGGACTAGCGGGAGGTCTAACCGGGGAGCTGTTTTTT
TRBV28,once,TRBJ1-1,NA,CASSPRVAEAFF,TGTGCCAGCAGCCCCAGGGTTGCTGAAGCTTTCTTT
TRBV29-1,NA,TRBJ2-7,NA,CSAIGPGKDYEQYF,TGCAGCGCCATCGGTCCGGGAAAGGACTACGAGCAGTACTTC
TRBV2,NA,TRBJ1-1,TRBD1,CASRQGVSTEAFF,TGTGCCAGCAGGCAGGGGGTATCTACTGAAGCTTTCTTT
TRBV19,NA,TRBJ1-2,TRBD1,CASTLQTGAISYGYTF,TGTGCCAGTACCCTCCAGACAGGGGCGATAAGCTATGGCTACACCTTC
TRBV2,NA,TRBJ2-6,NA,CASSENGVGANVLTF,TGTGCCAGCAGTGAAAACGGGGTCGGGGCCAACGTCCTGACTTTC
TRBV5-1,NA,TRBJ2-7,TRBD1,CASRPGTGGSHEQYF,TGCGCCAGCAGACCTGGGACAGGGGGCTCGCACGAGCAGTACTTC
TRBV7-2,NA,TRBJ2-7,TRBD2,CASSYWTSGGKEQYF,TGTGCCAGCAGCTATTGGACTAGCGGGGGCAAAGAGCAGTACTTC